A single sample gave rise to the 10 T cell receptor beta chains below, sequenced in a study of cytomegalovirus exposure and HLA in healthy donors. The primer mix had 60 Vbeta and 13 Jbeta primers. TCRdb keeps only in-frame clones here, not all; method: immunoSEQ multiplex PCR. The table lists tens of thousands of clones, 67% of them singletons. Sample: PBMCs. Source of these receptors: a woman between 50 and 59 years old in good health and CMV-seropositive.

The rearrangement links TRBV19 to TRBJ1-1; 9 nucleotides match TRBD1. Germline-derived CDR1 and CDR2 are LNHDA and SQIVND (reference sequence). The V segment lost 7 bases and the J segment 7 bases; nucleotides outside the gene matches: 7. This CDR3 has 13 residues. The CDR3 DNA reads as TGTGCCAGTATTTGGGGACAGGGCGGTGAAGCTTTCTTT. It specifies CASIWGQGGEAFF.

Notes on this clone: At the DNA level, this CDR3 is encoded by other sequences in the same sample as well. The chain couples TRBV7-9 to TRBJ1-2; 8 bases map to TRBD1. This CDR3 spans 14 amino acids. V gave up 1 base and J gave up 7 bases; unmatched junction bases: 5. Germline V CDR1 and CDR2: SEHNR, FQNEAQ (reference sequence). The CDR3 region has the DNA TGTGCCAGCAGCTTAGGGCAGGGGGCAGGTGGCTACACCTTC. This translates into CASSLGQGAGGYTF. Complete variable domain (other parts from reference TRBV7-9 and TRBJ1-2): DTGVSQNPRHKITKRGQNVTFRCDPISEHNRLYWYRQTLGQGPEFLTYFQNEAQLEKSRLLSDRFSAERPKGSFSTLEIQRTEQGDSAMYLCASSLGQGAGGYTFGSGTRLTVV.

This clone has more than one count but fewer than ten. This chain uses TRBV19 with TRBJ2-2; 9 bases align to TRBD1. With V trimmed by 7 bases and J by 5 bases, 8 bases remained unmatched. The CDR3 has 15 residues. CDR1 is LNHDA, CDR2 SQIVND, per germline (reference sequence). This CDR3 reads CASTTGGLGTGELFF. CDR3 DNA: TGTGCCAGTACAACAGGGGGCTTGGGGACCGGGGAGCTGTTTTTT.

This clone appeared a few times. The rearrangement uses TRBV11-2 and TRBJ2-2, with D tentatively TRBD2 (5 bases). With 3 bases removed from V and 4 bases from J, the gap between germline ends came to 6 bases. The CDR3 is 13 residues long. Germline-derived CDR1 and CDR2 are SGHAT and FQNNGV. The CDR3 reads CASSFAGTGELFF. In nucleotides, the CDR3 is TGTGCCAGCAGCTTTGCGGGCACCGGGGAGCTGTTTTTT. The variable domain in full, completed from reference TRBV11-2 and TRBJ2-2, reads EAGVAQSPRYKIIEKRQSVAFWCNPISGHATLYWYQQILGQGPKLLIQFQNNGVVDDSQLPKDRFSAERLKGVDSTLKIQPAKLEDSAVYLCASSFAGTGELFFGEGSRLTVL.

This sequence joins TRBV5-1 and TRBJ2-3; D remains ambiguous. Trimming stripped 0 bases from V and 3 bases from J, with 5 bases between. The CDR3 covers 13 residues. From germline, CDR1 is SGHRS and CDR2 YFSETQ. Here the CDR3 reads CASSLGTTDTQYF. DNA for the CDR3: TGCGCCAGCAGCTTGGGTACAACAGATACGCAGTATTTT.

The chain has TRBV5-1 and TRBJ2-2; 9 nucleotides agree with TRBD2. The CDR3 length is 17 residues. V lost 0 bases, J lost 4 bases, and 7 bases stayed unmatched. Germline V gene sequence: CDR1 SGHRS, CDR2 YFSETQ. The CDR3 sequence is CASSLDGGGAGTGELFF. In nucleotides, the CDR3 is TGCGCCAGCAGCTTGGATGGCGGGGGGGCCGGCACCGGGGAGCTGTTTTTT.

This chain joins TRBV7-6 and TRBJ2-1; perhaps TRBD2 as D (5 bases). Trimming took off 1 base at V and 1 base at J, with 14 bases between the two ends. Germline V gives CDR1 SGHVS, CDR2 FNYEAQ. This CDR3 is 17 amino acids long. The CDR3 region is CASSLVYRRGSYNEQFF. The CDR3 nucleotides are TGTGCCAGCAGCTTAGTCTACAGACGGGGATCCTACAATGAGCAGTTCTTC. The full variable domain, with the rest looked up from reference TRBV7-6 and TRBJ2-1, is GAGVSQSPRYKVTKRGQDVALRCDPISGHVSLYWYRQALGQGPEFLTYFNYEAQQDKSGLPNDRFSAERPEGSISTLTIQRTEQRDSAMYRCASSLVYRRGSYNEQFFGPGTRLTVL.

In DNA, the CDR3 is TGTGCCAGCAGCCACCAAACTAGGCAAAATTACAATGAGCAGTTCTTC. This gives the protein CASSHQTRQNYNEQFF. This sequence joins TRBV4-2 and TRBJ2-1; a weak D match, TRBD2 (5 bases). V lost 3 bases, J lost 4 bases, and 16 bases lay in between. This CDR3 region has 16 residues. The germline V gene has CDR1 LGHNA and CDR2 YNFKEQ.

V and J are TRBV4-1 and TRBJ2-1; a weak D match, TRBD2 (6 bases). Trimming took off 1 base at V and 8 bases at J, with 15 bases between the two ends. The length of the CDR3 is 15 residues. Looked up from germline, CDR1 is MGHRA and CDR2 is YSYEKL. The CDR3 bases are TGCGCCAGCAGCCAAGTGGTAGGGGAGGCGGATGAGCAGTTCTTC. Its protein product is CASSQVVGEADEQFF.

This clone came up a few times. The chain combines TRBV10-2 with TRBJ2-7, with D possibly TRBD2 on 6 matching bases. This CDR3 is built from 15 residues. Germline V gene data show CDR1 as WSHSY and CDR2 as SAAADI. V was shortened by 5 bases and J by 4 bases, with 18 bases between the two germline ends. CDR3 in DNA: TGCGCCAGCAGTAAAAGGGGCCAGGAGGGGTACGAGCAGTACTTC. Its translation is CASSKRGQEGYEQYF.